These 6 T cell receptor beta chains were sequenced from one sample in a study of neurological immune-mediated disorders. A single record per CDR3 protein comes from TCRdb applying MiXCR to the 5' RACE reads. The data hold approximately 85,000 distinct CDR3 sequences, with around 14% observed a single time. Time point: longitudinal time-point 2. Sequenced: PBMCs. These receptor sequences come from a female donor with HTLV-1-associated myelopathy (HAM/TSP).

The V and J genes are TRBV20-1 and TRBJ1-4, with D possibly TRBD1 on 5 matching bases. V was cut by 6 bases and J by 3 bases, with 11 bases left in between. From germline, CDR1 is DFQATT and CDR2 SNEGSKA (reference sequence). This CDR3 has 13 residues. CDR3 nucleotide sequence: TGCAGTGCCCCCCAGGGTCCTAATGAAAAACTGTTTTTT. Translated: CSAPQGPNEKLFF.

Turning to this clonotype: Given a much more abundant clone one base away, this may be a read error. This chain joins TRBV5-5 and TRBJ2-4, with a possible D match to TRBD2 (6 bases). Germline-derived CDR1 and CDR2 are SGHKS and YYEKEE (reference sequence). CDR3 size: 14 residues. This CDR3 is CACSLEGAKNIQYF. Written as DNA, the CDR3 is TGTGCCTGCAGCTTGGAGGGAGCCAAAAACATTCAGTACTTC.

The sample holds many counts of this clonotype. The chain uses TRBV6-1 and TRBJ1-1; D is uncertain. V shed 2 bases and J shed 11 bases, with 15 bases lying between them. The V gene's germline CDR1 is MNHNS and CDR2 SASEGT. The CDR3 has 13 amino acids. The CDR3 coding sequence is TGTGCCAGCAGTGAATTTTTAGGAAGAGAGGCTTTCTTT. It yields the protein CASSEFLGREAFF.

This clonotype appeared a few times. This chain connects TRBV7-9 to TRBJ2-6, with 7 bases that match TRBD1. In germline, CDR1 is SEHNR, CDR2 FQNEAQ (reference sequence). The CDR3 is 19 amino acids. The trim removed 5 bases at V and 0 bases at J, leaving 13 bases unmatched. The CDR3 loop reads CASSHPPGTATSGANVLTF. CDR3 sequence (DNA): TGTGCCAGCAGCCATCCCCCCGGGACAGCGACCTCTGGGGCCAACGTCCTGACTTTC. The whole variable domain, remainder taken from reference TRBV7-9 and TRBJ2-6, is DTGVSQNPRHKITKRGQNVTFRCDPISEHNRLYWYRQTLGQGPEFLTYFQNEAQLEKSRLLSDRFSAERPKGSFSTLEIQRTEQGDSAMYLCASSHPPGTATSGANVLTFGAGSRLTVL.

The V gene is TRBV2, the J gene TRBJ1-5, with D tentatively TRBD1 (5 bases). The germline V and J ends were trimmed by 8 bases and 7 bases, with 12 bases remaining between them. Per the germline V gene, CDR1 is SNHLY and CDR2 is FYNNEI. The CDR3 totals 12 residues. CDR3 in DNA: TGTGCCAGCGGGTCGGGGGTACAGCCCCAGCATTTT. Residues: CASGSGVQPQHF.

As to this clonotype: The junction departs from the called germline gene at one end, perhaps through a read error. The chain carries TRBV28 and TRBJ1-3; possible D gene TRBD1, 6 bases. Germline loops: CDR1 MDHEN, CDR2 SYDVKM. This CDR3 has 16 residues. Written as DNA, the CDR3 is TGTGCCAGCAGTTTAGGGGGCGGCAACTCAGGAAACAGCATATATTTT. It encodes CASSLGGGNSGNSIYF.